A selection of T cell receptor beta chains follows, all from one sample in a study of blood T cell repertoires in COVID-19. Data came from immunoSEQ multiplex PCR; TCRdb stores just in-frame clones and leaves some out. The sample records under 35,000 clones, around 93% being singletons. The material sequenced was peripheral blood. The receptor source for this set is a human donor in a cohort sampled during active COVID-19. Both conserved end residues are part of each CDR3. The D gene is left open where the match is weak. Size values are once, few and many counts, or a class for expanded clones, and some rows have none.

D gene | J gene | clone size | V gene | CDR3 DNA | CDR3 protein
TRBD1 | TRBJ2-2 | - | TRBV6-4 | TGTGCCAGCAGGGGACAGGGAAACACCGGGGAGCTGTTTTTT | CASRGQGNTGELFF
TRBD2 | TRBJ2-3 | - | TRBV19 | TGTGCCAGTAGTGATAGCGGGGGGGCGACAGATACGCAGTATTTT | CASSDSGGATDTQYF
- | TRBJ2-2 | few | TRBV3-1/TRBV3-2 | TGTGCCAGCAGCCAAAACGACCATTGGAGGCTTGGCACCGGGGAGCTGTTTTTT | CASSQNDHWRLGTGELFF
- | TRBJ1-1 | few | TRBV19 | TGTGCCAGTAGCACCTCACTCACTGAAGCTTTCTTT | CASSTSLTEAFF
TRBD1 | TRBJ2-1 | - | TRBV6-4 | TGTGCCAGCAGTGAAGGGACAGAAGACAATGAGCAGTTCTTC | CASSEGTEDNEQFF
- | TRBJ1-5 | - | TRBV27 | TGTGCCAGCAGGTTGACTGCTACTGTCAATCAGCCCCAGCATTTT | CASRLTATVNQPQHF
- | TRBJ1-3 | - | TRBV5-1 | TGCGCCAGCAGCTCCGGACAGACCCCTGGAAACACCATATATTTT | CASSSGQTPGNTIYF
TRBD2 | TRBJ2-1 | once | TRBV13 | TGTGCCAGCAGCTCCGGGACTAGCGGGGTAAATGAGCAGTTCTTC | CASSSGTSGVNEQFF
- | TRBJ1-2 | medium-sized | TRBV2 | TGTGCCAGCCTACAGGGTCCCTCTCCCTATGGCTACACCTTC | CASLQGPSPYGYTF
- | TRBJ2-3 | - | TRBV25-1 | TGTGCCAGCAGTGCTGGATGGAAGGGGACAGATACGCAGTATTTT | CASSAGWKGTDTQYF
- | TRBJ2-3 | - | TRBV5-1 | TGCGCCAGCAGCTTAGGACGGGGGTTTGGCACAGATACGCAGTATTTT | CASSLGRGFGTDTQYF
- | TRBJ1-6 | - | TRBV7-8 | TGTGCCAGCAGCTCCGACGGGGGGTCGATGGGATCACCCCTCCACTTT | CASSSDGGSMGSPLHF
- | TRBJ2-2 | once | TRBV30 | TGTGCCTGGAGTGTCAGGGCCACCGGGGAGCTGTTTTTT | CAWSVRATGELFF
- | TRBJ2-3 | few | TRBV6-4 | TGTGCCAGCAGTGACTCAGGGGGCACAGATACGCAGTATTTT | CASSDSGGTDTQYF
TRBD1 | TRBJ1-2 | - | TRBV27 | TGTGCCAGCAAAGGAGGGGACAGACTCTATGGCTACACCTTC | CASKGGDRLYGYTF
TRBD1 | TRBJ1-5 | - | TRBV19 | TGTGCCAGTAAGGTAGGGACAGGGATAAATCAGCCCCAGCATTTT | CASKVGTGINQPQHF
- | TRBJ2-3 | - | TRBV4-1 | TGCGCCAGCAGCGCACGAGCGGACCCCACAGATACGCAGTATTTT | CASSARADPTDTQYF
- | TRBJ1-5 | once | TRBV7-2 | TGTGCCAGCAGCTTAGTCCGGGGTGAGCCCCAGCATTTT | CASSLVRGEPQHF
TRBD1 | TRBJ1-5 | - | TRBV7-2 | TGTGCCAGCACCCCTCAGGGGGGTAGCAATCAGCCCCAGCATTTT | CASTPQGGSNQPQHF
TRBD1 | TRBJ1-2 | few | TRBV10-3 | TGTGCCATCACTGGGGGGACAGGGAGGCTGACTGGCTACACCTTC | CAITGGTGRLTGYTF
- | TRBJ2-5 | - | TRBV3-1/TRBV3-2 | TGTGCCAGCAGCCAAGTAGCCGGGTCTGAGACCCAGTACTTC | CASSQVAGSETQYF
- | TRBJ1-1 | - | TRBV12-3/TRBV12-4 | TGTGCCAGCAGCTTACAGGTGAACACTGAAGCTTTCTTT | CASSLQVNTEAFF
- | TRBJ2-5 | - | TRBV29-1 | TGCAGCGCGGACGCTGGAGGAGAGACCCAGTACTTC | CSADAGGETQYF
- | TRBJ1-1 | - | TRBV19 | TGTGCCAGTAGCGAGGGAGTCACAATGAACACTGAAGCTTTCTTT | CASSEGVTMNTEAFF
- | TRBJ2-5 | - | TRBV4-1 | TGCGCCAGCACCCAGGGCGTGGGGCACCAAGAGACCCAGTACTTC | CASTQGVGHQETQYF
TRBD1 | TRBJ2-4 | - | TRBV6-1 | TGTGCCAGCAGTGAACAGGGGGAAAACATTCAGTACTTC | CASSEQGENIQYF
- | TRBJ1-4 | - | TRBV3-1/TRBV3-2 | TGTGCCAGCTCGTACCAGATTAATGAAAAACTGTTTTTT | CASSYQINEKLFF
- | TRBJ1-6 | - | TRBV2 | TGTGCCAGCAGTGAAGCCAAGGGGTATTCACCCCTCCACTTT | CASSEAKGYSPLHF
TRBD1 | TRBJ1-2 | - | TRBV4-2 | TGTGCCAGCAGCCAAGGCCCGGGACAGGGAGCCACCTTC | CASSQGPGQGATF
- | TRBJ1-5 | - | TRBV10-3 | TGTGCCATCGGGGGGAGAAATCAGCCCCAGCATTTT | CAIGGRNQPQHF
- | TRBJ1-2 | - | TRBV19 | TGTGCCAGTAGTACCATGCAGGGGACACCTAACTATGGCTACACCTTC | CASSTMQGTPNYGYTF
- | TRBJ1-2 | - | TRBV6-5 | TGTGCCAGCAGGACCCGTACGGGGGGCTACACCTTC | CASRTRTGGYTF
- | TRBJ1-2 | - | TRBV10-3 | TGTGCCATCAGTGAAGTCAGCAGGGGAGGGAACTATGGCTACACCTTC | CAISEVSRGGNYGYTF
- | TRBJ2-1 | - | TRBV25-1 | TGTGCCAGCAGTGCCTCGGGTCCGTACAATGAGCAGTTCTTC | CASSASGPYNEQFF
- | TRBJ2-1 | - | TRBV4-1 | TGCGCCAGCAGCCAAGAGGGCCACACCCCTTACAATGAGCAGTTCTTC | CASSQEGHTPYNEQFF
- | TRBJ1-5 | - | TRBV19 | TGTGCCAGTTGTTGCGCGGCAAAGCGCAATCAGCCCCAGCATTTT | CASCCAAKRNQPQHF
- | TRBJ1-6 | - | TRBV7-2 | TGTGCCAGCAGCCAGACGGGATTAGGGAATTCACCCCTCCACTTT | CASSQTGLGNSPLHF
TRBD2 | TRBJ2-5 | - | TRBV2 | TGTGCCAGCAGCCAATTTAGCGGGGCTCAAGAGACCCAGTACTTC | CASSQFSGAQETQYF
TRBD1 | TRBJ2-2 | - | TRBV2 | TGTGCCAGCAGTGAAGGACAGGGGAGCACCGGGGAGCTGTTTTTT | CASSEGQGSTGELFF
- | TRBJ1-1 | - | TRBV7-9 | TGTGCCAGCAGCTTTACGGGGGGCGGTGAAGCTTTCTTT | CASSFTGGGEAFF
- | TRBJ1-1 | - | TRBV9 | TGTGCCAGCAGCGTAGGCGCGTTGAACACTGAAGCTTTCTTT | CASSVGALNTEAFF
- | TRBJ2-2 | once | TRBV10-3 | TGTGCCATCAGTCTTAGCGGTTCTAACACCGGGGAGCTGTTTTTT | CAISLSGSNTGELFF
- | TRBJ2-5 | - | TRBV6-5 | TGTGCCAGCAGTTATTTGAGGGTGAAAGAGACCCAGTACTTC | CASSYLRVKETQYF
TRBD1 | TRBJ2-1 | once | TRBV19 | TGTGCCAGTAGTACGACCGGGACAGACAATGAGCAGTTCTTC | CASSTTGTDNEQFF
TRBD1 | TRBJ1-4 | - | TRBV11-3 | TGTGCCAGCAGCTCCACCCGGGACAGGGGTGAAAAACTGTTTTTT | CASSSTRDRGEKLFF
- | TRBJ2-1 | - | TRBV2 | TGTGCCAGCAGTGATCGTCAGGGTAGGCAGTTCTTC | CASSDRQGRQFF
TRBD2 | TRBJ2-1 | - | TRBV4-2 | TGTGCCAGCAGCCAATCCATCACGATGACTAGCGGGACCGGTTCGATTTACAATGAGCAGTTCTTC | CASSQSITMTSGTGSIYNEQFF
- | TRBJ1-2 | - | TRBV19 | TGTGCCAGTAGCACTACGTGGACTGTGGGAGGCTACACCTTC | CASSTTWTVGGYTF
TRBD1 | TRBJ1-2 | - | TRBV6-5 | TGTGCCAGCAGGCAGGGGGACTATGGCTACACCTTC | CASRQGDYGYTF
- | TRBJ2-5 | once | TRBV7-2 | TGTGCCAGCAGCTTAGCGCAGGGATTTCAAGAGACCCAGTACTTC | CASSLAQGFQETQYF
- | TRBJ1-1 | - | TRBV3-1/TRBV3-2 | TGTGCCAGCAGCCAAGATACTGTGTCCTCATACACTGAAGCTTTCTTT | CASSQDTVSSYTEAFF
- | TRBJ1-1 | - | TRBV14 | TGTGCCAGCAGCCCCAGACATCCCCTTATGAACACTGAAGCTTTCTTT | CASSPRHPLMNTEAFF
TRBD2 | TRBJ2-1 | - | TRBV3-1/TRBV3-2 | TGTGCCAGCAGCCTCCGGACTAGCGGGGGGTCTAATGAGCAGTTCTTC | CASSLRTSGGSNEQFF
- | TRBJ1-4 | - | TRBV28 | TGTGCCAGCCTTCCTGGGGGGGCAACTAATGAAAAACTGTTTTTT | CASLPGGATNEKLFF
- | TRBJ1-5 | - | TRBV30 | TGTGCCTGGAGTGCAAGGGGTAGCAATCAGCCCCAGCATTTT | CAWSARGSNQPQHF